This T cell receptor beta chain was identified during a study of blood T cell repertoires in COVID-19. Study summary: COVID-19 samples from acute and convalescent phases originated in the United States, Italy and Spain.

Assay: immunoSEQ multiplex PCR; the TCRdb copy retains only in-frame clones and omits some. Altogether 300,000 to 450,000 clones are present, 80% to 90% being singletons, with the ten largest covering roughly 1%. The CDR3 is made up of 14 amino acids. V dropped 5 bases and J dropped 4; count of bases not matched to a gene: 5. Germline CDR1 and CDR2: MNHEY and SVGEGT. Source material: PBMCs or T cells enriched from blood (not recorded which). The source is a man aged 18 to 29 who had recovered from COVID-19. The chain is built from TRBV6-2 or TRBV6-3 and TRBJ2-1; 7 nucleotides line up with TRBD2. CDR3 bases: TGTGCCAGCAGTGACCAAGCGGGGTACAATGAGCAGTTCTTC. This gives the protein CASSDQAGYNEQFF.